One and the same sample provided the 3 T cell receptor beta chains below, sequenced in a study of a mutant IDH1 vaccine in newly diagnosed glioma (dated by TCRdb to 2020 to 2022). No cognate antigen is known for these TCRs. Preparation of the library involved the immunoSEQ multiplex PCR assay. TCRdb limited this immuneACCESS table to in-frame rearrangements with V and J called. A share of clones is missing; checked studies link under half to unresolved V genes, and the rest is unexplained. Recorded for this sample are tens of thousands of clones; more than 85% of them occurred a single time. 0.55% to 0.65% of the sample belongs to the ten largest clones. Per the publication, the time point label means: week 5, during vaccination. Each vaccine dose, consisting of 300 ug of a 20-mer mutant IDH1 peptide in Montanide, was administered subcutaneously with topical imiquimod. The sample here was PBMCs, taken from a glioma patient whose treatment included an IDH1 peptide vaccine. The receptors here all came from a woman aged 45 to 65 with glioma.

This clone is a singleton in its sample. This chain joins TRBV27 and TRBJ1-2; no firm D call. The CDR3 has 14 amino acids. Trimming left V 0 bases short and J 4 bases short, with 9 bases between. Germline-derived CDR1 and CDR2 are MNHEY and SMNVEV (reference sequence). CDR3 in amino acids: CASSLSGGSYGYTF. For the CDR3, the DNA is TGTGCCAGCAGTTTATCAGGAGGGAGCTATGGCTACACCTTC.

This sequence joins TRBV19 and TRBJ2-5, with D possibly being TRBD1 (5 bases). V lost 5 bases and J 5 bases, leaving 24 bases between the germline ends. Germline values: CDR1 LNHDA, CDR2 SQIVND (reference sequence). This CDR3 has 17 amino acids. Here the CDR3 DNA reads TGTGCCAGTAGTGCTGGGGCAGTCGCCTCGTCGGGTGAGACCCAGTACTTC. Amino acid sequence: CASSAGAVASSGETQYF.

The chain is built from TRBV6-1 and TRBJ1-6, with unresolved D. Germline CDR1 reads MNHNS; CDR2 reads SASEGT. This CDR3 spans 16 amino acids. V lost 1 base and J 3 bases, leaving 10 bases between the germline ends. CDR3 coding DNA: TGTGCCAGCAGTGAAGGTACGAGGAGCTATAATTCACCCCTCCACTTT. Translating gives CASSEGTRSYNSPLHF.